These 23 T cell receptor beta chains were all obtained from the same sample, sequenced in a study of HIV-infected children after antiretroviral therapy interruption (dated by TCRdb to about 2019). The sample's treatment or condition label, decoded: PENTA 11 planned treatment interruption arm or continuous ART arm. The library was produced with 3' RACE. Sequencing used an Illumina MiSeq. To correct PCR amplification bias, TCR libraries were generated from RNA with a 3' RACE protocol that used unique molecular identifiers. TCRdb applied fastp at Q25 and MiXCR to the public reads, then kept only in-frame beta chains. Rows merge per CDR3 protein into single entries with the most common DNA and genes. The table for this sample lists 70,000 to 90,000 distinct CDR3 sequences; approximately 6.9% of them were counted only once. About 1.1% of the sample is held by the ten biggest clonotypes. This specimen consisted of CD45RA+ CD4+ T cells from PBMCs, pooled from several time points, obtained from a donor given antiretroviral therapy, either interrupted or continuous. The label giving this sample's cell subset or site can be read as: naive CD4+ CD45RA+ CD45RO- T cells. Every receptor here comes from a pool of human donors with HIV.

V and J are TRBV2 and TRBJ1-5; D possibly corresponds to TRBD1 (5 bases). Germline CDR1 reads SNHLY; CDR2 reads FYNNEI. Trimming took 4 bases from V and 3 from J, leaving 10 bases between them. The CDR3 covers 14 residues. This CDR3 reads CASSVLGPNQPQHF. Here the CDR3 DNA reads TGTGCCAGCAGTGTATTGGGACCCAATCAGCCCCAGCATTTT.

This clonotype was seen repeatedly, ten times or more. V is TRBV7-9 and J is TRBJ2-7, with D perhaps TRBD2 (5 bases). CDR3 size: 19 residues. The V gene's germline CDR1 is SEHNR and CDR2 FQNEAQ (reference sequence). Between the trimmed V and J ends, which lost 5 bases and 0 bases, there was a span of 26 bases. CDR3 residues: CASSTRGSSRAANSYEQYF. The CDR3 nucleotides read TGTGCCAGCAGCACTAGAGGGTCCTCTCGAGCGGCTAACTCCTACGAGCAGTACTTC.

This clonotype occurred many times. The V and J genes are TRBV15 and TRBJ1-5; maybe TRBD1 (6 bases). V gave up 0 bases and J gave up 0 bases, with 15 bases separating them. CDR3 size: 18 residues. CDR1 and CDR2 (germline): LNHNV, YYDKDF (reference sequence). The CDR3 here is CATSRDYPGQYSNQPQHF. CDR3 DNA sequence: TGTGCCACCAGCAGAGACTACCCAGGACAGTATAGCAATCAGCCCCAGCATTTT.

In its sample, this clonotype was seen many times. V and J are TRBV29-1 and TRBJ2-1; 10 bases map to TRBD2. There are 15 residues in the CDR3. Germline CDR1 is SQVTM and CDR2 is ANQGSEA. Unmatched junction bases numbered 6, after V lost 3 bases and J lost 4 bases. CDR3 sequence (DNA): TGCAGCGTTGAGGCGAGCGGGGGGGCTTACAATGAGCAGTTCTTC. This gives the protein CSVEASGGAYNEQFF.

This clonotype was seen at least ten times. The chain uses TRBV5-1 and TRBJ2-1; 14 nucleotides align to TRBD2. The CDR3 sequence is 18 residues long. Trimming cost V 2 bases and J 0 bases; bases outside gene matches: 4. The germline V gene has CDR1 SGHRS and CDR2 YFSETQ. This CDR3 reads CASSFVTSGRVSYNEQFF. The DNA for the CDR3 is TGCGCCAGCAGCTTCGTGACTAGCGGGAGGGTCTCCTACAATGAGCAGTTCTTC.

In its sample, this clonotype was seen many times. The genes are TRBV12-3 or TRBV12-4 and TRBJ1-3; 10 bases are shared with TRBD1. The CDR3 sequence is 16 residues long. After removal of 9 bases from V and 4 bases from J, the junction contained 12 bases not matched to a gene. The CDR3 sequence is CASHQEGQGSGNTIYF. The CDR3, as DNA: TGTGCCAGTCATCAGGAGGGACAGGGGTCAGGAAACACCATATATTTT.

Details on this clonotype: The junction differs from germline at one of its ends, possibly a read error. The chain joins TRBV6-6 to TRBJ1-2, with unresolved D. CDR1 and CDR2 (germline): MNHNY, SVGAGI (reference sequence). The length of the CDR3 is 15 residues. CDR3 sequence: CASSYSRSKNYGYIF. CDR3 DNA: TGTGCCAGCAGTTACTCACGGTCCAAAAACTATGGCTACATCTTC.

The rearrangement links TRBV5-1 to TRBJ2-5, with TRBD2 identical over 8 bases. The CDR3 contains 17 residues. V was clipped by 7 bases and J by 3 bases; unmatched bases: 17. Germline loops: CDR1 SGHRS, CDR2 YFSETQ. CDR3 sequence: CASAPGFHRGGEETQYF. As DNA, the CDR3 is TGCGCCAGCGCCCCCGGGTTCCACCGGGGGGGGGAAGAGACCCAGTACTTC.

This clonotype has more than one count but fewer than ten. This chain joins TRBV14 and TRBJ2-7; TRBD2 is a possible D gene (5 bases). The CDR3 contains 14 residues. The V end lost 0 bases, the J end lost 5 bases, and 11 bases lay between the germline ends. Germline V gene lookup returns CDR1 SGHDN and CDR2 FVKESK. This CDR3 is CASSQDLGRDEQYF. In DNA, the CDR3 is TGTGCCAGCAGCCAAGATCTCGGGCGGGACGAGCAGTACTTC. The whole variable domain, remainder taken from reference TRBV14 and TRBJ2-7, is EAGVTQFPSHSVIEKGQTVTLRCDPISGHDNLYWYRRVMGKEIKFLLHFVKESKQDESGMPNNRFLAERTGGTYSTLKVQPAELEDSGVYFCASSQDLGRDEQYFGPGTRLTVT.

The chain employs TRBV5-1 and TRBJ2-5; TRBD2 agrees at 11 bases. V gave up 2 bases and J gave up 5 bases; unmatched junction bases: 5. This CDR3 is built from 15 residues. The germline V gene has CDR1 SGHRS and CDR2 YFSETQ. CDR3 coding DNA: TGCGCCAGCAGCTTAACTAGCGGGGGATGGGAGACCCAGTACTTC. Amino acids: CASSLTSGGWETQYF.

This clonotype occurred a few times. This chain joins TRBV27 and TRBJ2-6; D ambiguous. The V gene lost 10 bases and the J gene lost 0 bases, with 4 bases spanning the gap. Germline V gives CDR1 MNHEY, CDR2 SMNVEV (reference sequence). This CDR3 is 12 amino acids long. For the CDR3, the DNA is TGTGCCACCCACTCTGGGGCCAACGTCCTGACTTTC. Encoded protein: CATHSGANVLTF. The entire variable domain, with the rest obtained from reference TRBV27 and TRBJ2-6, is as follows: EAQVTQNPRYLITVTGKKLTVTCSQNMNHEYMSWYRQDPGLGLRQIYYSMNVEVTDKGDVPEGYKVSRKEKRNFPLILESPSPNQTSLYFCATHSGANVLTFGAGSRLTVL.

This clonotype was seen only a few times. Here the CDR3 DNA reads TGTGCCAGCTCGCGCGGGACAGCCCAAGAGACCCAGTACTTC. This gives the protein CASSRGTAQETQYF. This chain connects TRBV18 to TRBJ2-5; TRBD1 might be the D (7 bases). The CDR3 has 14 residues. Trimming cost V 6 bases and J 1 base, with 12 bases left between them. Germline CDR1 reads KGHSH; CDR2 reads LQKENI.

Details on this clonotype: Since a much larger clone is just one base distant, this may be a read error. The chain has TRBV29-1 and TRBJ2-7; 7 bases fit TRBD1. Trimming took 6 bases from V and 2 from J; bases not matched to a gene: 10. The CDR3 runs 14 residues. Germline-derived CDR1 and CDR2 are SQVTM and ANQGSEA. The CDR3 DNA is TGCAGCGTAGCCCTAGTGGGGACAGCCTACGAGCAGTACTTC. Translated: CSVALVGTAYEQYF.

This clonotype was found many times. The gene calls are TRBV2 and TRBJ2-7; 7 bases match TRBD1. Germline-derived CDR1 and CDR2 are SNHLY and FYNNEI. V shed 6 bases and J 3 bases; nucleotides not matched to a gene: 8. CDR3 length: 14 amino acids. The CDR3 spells CASRAGTERYEQYF. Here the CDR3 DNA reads TGTGCCAGCAGAGCCGGGACAGAGCGCTACGAGCAGTACTTC. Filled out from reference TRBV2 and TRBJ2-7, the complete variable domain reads EPEVTQTPSHQVTQMGQEVILRCVPISNHLYFYWYRQILGQKVEFLVSFYNNEISEKSEIFDDQFSVERPDGSNFTLKIRSTKLEDSAMYFCASRAGTERYEQYFGPGTRLTVT.

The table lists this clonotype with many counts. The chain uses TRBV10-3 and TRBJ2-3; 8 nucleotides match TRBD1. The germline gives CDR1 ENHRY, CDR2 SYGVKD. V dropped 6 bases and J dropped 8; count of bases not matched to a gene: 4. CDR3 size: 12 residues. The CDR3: CAIRDREPTQYF. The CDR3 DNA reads TGTGCCATCAGGGACAGGGAACCTACGCAGTATTTT.

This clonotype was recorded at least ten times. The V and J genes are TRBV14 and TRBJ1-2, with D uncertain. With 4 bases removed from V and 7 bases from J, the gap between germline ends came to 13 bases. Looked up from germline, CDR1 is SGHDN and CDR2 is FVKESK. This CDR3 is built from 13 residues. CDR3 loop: CASSLDWAAGYTF. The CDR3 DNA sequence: TGTGCCAGCAGCCTTGACTGGGCGGCTGGCTACACCTTC.

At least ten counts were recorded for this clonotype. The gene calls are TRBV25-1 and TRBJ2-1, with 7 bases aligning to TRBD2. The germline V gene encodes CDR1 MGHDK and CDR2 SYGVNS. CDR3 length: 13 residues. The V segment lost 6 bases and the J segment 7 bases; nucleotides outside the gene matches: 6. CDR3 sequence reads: CASRGDGGNEQFF. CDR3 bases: TGTGCCAGCAGGGGAGACGGGGGGAATGAGCAGTTCTTC.

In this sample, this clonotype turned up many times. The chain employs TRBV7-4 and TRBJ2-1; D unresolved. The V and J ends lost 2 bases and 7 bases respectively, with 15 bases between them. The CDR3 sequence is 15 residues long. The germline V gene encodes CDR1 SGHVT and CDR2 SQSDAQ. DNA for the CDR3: TGTGCCAGCAGCTTATTAGGGCCCTTACGGAATGAGCAGTTCTTC. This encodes CASSLLGPLRNEQFF.

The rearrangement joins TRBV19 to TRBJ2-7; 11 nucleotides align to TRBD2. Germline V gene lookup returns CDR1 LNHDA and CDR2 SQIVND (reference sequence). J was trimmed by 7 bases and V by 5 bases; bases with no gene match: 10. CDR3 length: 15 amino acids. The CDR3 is CASSPAGLAAAEQYF. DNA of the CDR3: TGTGCCAGTAGTCCGGCGGGACTAGCGGCCGCGGAGCAGTACTTC.

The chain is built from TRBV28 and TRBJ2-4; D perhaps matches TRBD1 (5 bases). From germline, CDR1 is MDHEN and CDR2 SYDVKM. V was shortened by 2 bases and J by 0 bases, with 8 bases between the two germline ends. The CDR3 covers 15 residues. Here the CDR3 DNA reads TGTGCCAGCAGTTTAACAGGACCAGCCAAAAACATTCAGTACTTC. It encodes CASSLTGPAKNIQYF. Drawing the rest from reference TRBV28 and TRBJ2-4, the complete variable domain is DVKVTQSSRYLVKRTGEKVFLECVQDMDHENMFWYRQDPGLGLRLIYFSYDVKMKEKGDIPEGYSVSREKKERFSLILESASTNQTSMYLCASSLTGPAKNIQYFGAGTRLSVL.

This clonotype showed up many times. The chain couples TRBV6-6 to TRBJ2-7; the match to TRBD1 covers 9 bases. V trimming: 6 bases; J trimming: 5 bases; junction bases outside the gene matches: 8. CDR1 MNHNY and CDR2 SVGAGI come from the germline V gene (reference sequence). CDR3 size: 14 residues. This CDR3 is CASSTGTGWNEQYF. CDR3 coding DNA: TGTGCCAGCAGCACCGGGACAGGGTGGAACGAGCAGTACTTC.

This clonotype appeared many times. The CDR3 here is CASSRSGGEAFF. In nucleotides, the CDR3 is TGTGCCAGCAGCCGATCAGGGGGCGAAGCTTTCTTT. The rearrangement uses TRBV14 and TRBJ1-1; 8 bases fit TRBD1. J gave up 8 bases and V 4 bases, and 3 bases lay outside the gene matches. Germline CDR1 and CDR2: SGHDN and FVKESK. CDR3 length: 12 amino acids.

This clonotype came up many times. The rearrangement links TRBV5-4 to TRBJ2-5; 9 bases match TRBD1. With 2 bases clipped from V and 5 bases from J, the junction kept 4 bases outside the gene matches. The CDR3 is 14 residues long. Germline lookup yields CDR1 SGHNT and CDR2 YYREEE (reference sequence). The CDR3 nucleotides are TGTGCCAGCAGCTTACAGGGGGCTGGTGAGACCCAGTACTTC. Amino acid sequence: CASSLQGAGETQYF. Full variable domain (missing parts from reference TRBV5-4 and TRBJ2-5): ETGVTQSPTHLIKTRGQQVTLRCSSQSGHNTVSWYQQALGQGPQFIFQYYREEENGRGNFPPRFSGLQFPNYSSELNVNALELDDSALYLCASSLQGAGETQYFGPGTRLLVL.